These 25 T cell receptor beta chains came from one sample sequenced in a study of chemoradiotherapy in HPV16-positive cancers. Assay: immunoSEQ multiplex PCR; the TCRdb copy retains only in-frame clones and omits some. Of about 10,000 clones detected, roughly two thirds appear once; the ten largest clones hold more than 7%. Sampling took place from a patient who underwent chemoradiotherapy. All receptors derive from a human donor with HPV-associated anogenital cancer.

This sequence joins TRBV2 and TRBJ2-3; 7 positions agree with TRBD1. CDR1 SNHLY and CDR2 FYNNEI come from the germline V gene. Trimming cost V 4 bases and J 4 bases; bases outside gene matches: 11. The CDR3 covers 16 residues. CDR3 bases: TGTGCCAGCAGTGGATCGAGACAGGGTGGACCAGATACGCAGTATTTT. It specifies CASSGSRQGGPDTQYF.

The J gene is TRBJ2-1, the V gene TRBV9, with D possibly TRBD2 on 5 matching bases. Germline V gene lookup returns CDR1 SGDLS and CDR2 YYNGEE. The V and J ends lost 3 bases and 8 bases respectively, with 18 bases between them. The CDR3 is 15 amino acids. The CDR3 nucleotides are TGTGCCAGCAGCGCGCGCGCGGAGGCCTTTGATGAGCAGTTCTTC. This encodes CASSARAEAFDEQFF.

In this sample, this clone is large. The chain employs TRBV6-5 and TRBJ2-7, with D perhaps matching TRBD2 (6 bases). Germline-derived CDR1 and CDR2 are MNHEY and SVGAGI. CDR3 size: 13 residues. The germline V and J ends were trimmed by 5 bases and 8 bases, with 16 bases remaining between them. CDR3: CASSPPGDTKQYF. The CDR3, as DNA: TGTGCCAGCAGTCCGCCGGGAGACACGAAGCAGTACTTC.

The rearrangement joins TRBV27 to TRBJ2-7; TRBD1 agrees at 8 bases. Germline CDR1 MNHEY, CDR2 SMNVEV (reference sequence). The CDR3 is 15 residues long. V trimming: 3 bases; J trimming: 6 bases; junction bases outside the gene matches: 10. This CDR3 is CASSFLSTGESEQYF. In DNA, the CDR3 is TGTGCCAGCAGTTTCCTATCGACAGGGGAAAGCGAGCAGTACTTC.

The J gene is TRBJ2-6, the V gene TRBV2; either TRBD1 or TRBD2 may fit D (6 bases each). Per the germline V gene, CDR1 is SNHLY and CDR2 is FYNNEI. The CDR3 runs to 17 residues. Between the trimmed V and J ends, which lost 5 bases and 2 bases, there was a span of 16 bases. The CDR3 sequence is CASSPEWGAPGANVLTF. The CDR3, as DNA: TGTGCCAGCAGTCCTGAGTGGGGGGCGCCTGGGGCCAACGTCCTGACTTTC. Combining the CDR3 with reference TRBV2 and TRBJ2-6 gives the whole variable domain EPEVTQTPSHQVTQMGQEVILRCVPISNHLYFYWYRQILGQKVEFLVSFYNNEISEKSEIFDDQFSVERPDGSNFTLKIRSTKLEDSAMYFCASSPEWGAPGANVLTFGAGSRLTVL.

V and J are TRBV7-8 and TRBJ1-4; unclear D gene. Trimming left V 3 bases short and J 5 bases short, with 16 bases between. Germline CDR1 is SGHVS and CDR2 is FQNEAQ. This CDR3 spans 16 amino acids. CDR3 bases: TGTGCCAGCAGCTTCCAACCGCGTCAGCTAAATGAAAAACTGTTTTTT. This translates into CASSFQPRQLNEKLFF.

The J gene is TRBJ2-2, the V gene TRBV7-2; no definite D call. Germline CDR1 is SGHTA and CDR2 is FQGNSA. The CDR3 has 17 amino acids. The V end was cut by 5 bases, the J end by 1 base, with 17 bases between. CDR3: CASSPRRRLLNTGELFF. In DNA, the CDR3 is TGTGCCAGCAGCCCCCGCCGGAGACTCCTGAACACCGGGGAGCTGTTTTTT.

The genes are TRBV7-7 and TRBJ2-2; 9 bases fit TRBD1. CDR3 size: 15 residues. Germline CDR1 and CDR2: SSHAT and FNYEAQ (reference sequence). V was pared by 3 bases and J by 3 bases, with 2 bases of the junction left unmatched. CDR3 amino acids: CASSFRTGDTGELFF. The CDR3 DNA is TGTGCCAGCAGCTTCAGGACAGGGGACACCGGGGAGCTGTTTTTT.

The sample holds a few counts of this clone. The rearrangement uses TRBV29-1 and TRBJ2-3; D is unclear. Trimming removed 3 bases from V and 0 bases from J, with 10 bases in between. The CDR3 runs to 14 residues. From germline, CDR1 is SQVTM and CDR2 ANQGSEA. The CDR3 DNA sequence: TGCAGCGTTGATGGGCGAGAGAGCACAGATACGCAGTATTTT. Translation: CSVDGRESTDTQYF.

The rearrangement links TRBV5-1 to TRBJ2-3; 12 bases agree with TRBD2. This CDR3 spans 16 amino acids. Germline V lookup: CDR1 SGHRS, CDR2 YFSETQ. The junction had 7 bases not matched to a gene; V was cut back by 4 bases and J by 4 bases. DNA of the CDR3: TGCGCCAGCAGCCATGGACTAGCGGGGAAACCAGATACGCAGTATTTT. It translates to CASSHGLAGKPDTQYF.

This chain connects TRBV2 to TRBJ1-1; 10 bases map to TRBD1. There are 14 residues in the CDR3. CDR1 is SNHLY, CDR2 FYNNEI, per germline. With V trimmed by 3 bases and J by 8 bases, 6 bases remained unmatched. The CDR3 coding sequence is TGTGCCAGCAGTGATGGACAGGGGGTTCCCGAAGCTTTCTTT. This gives the protein CASSDGQGVPEAFF.

The rearrangement links TRBV5-1 to TRBJ2-4, with D uncertain. Trimming cost V 0 bases and J 8 bases, with 12 bases left between them. This CDR3 region has 14 residues. Germline assignment: CDR1 SGHRS and CDR2 YFSETQ. The CDR3 region is CASSLGQLVDIQYF. Here the CDR3 DNA reads TGCGCCAGCAGCTTGGGGCAACTCGTGGACATTCAGTACTTC.

This clone showed up just once. The chain recombines TRBV27 with TRBJ2-7; a weak D match, TRBD1 (6 bases). CDR1 is MNHEY and CDR2 is SMNVEV in the germline V gene (reference sequence). This CDR3 is built from 17 residues. Trimming cost V 3 bases and J 6 bases, with 24 bases left between them. CDR3 nucleotides: TGTGCCAGCAGTTTGTCAGGGGTTTTGTTCGTTCGTGGCGAGCAGTACTTC. Translating it yields CASSLSGVLFVRGEQYF.

This chain uses TRBV5-4 with TRBJ2-3, with D unresolved. CDR1 and CDR2 from the germline V gene are SGHNT and YYREEE (reference sequence). V lost 0 bases, J lost 1 base, and 6 bases lay in between. CDR3 size: 14 residues. The CDR3 bases are TGTGCCAGCAGCTTGGGGTACGGCACAGATACGCAGTATTTT. Residues: CASSLGYGTDTQYF.

V gene TRBV5-1 combines with J gene TRBJ1-1; TRBD1 aligns across 9 bases. The germline V gene has CDR1 SGHRS and CDR2 YFSETQ. V lost 5 bases to trimming and J lost 4 bases; unmatched junction nucleotides: 6. This CDR3 comprises 14 residues. CDR3 residues: CASRLGQGTTEAFF. The DNA for the CDR3 is TGCGCCAGCAGACTAGGACAGGGGACCACTGAAGCTTTCTTT.

This chain links TRBV19 with TRBJ2-2; a weak D match, TRBD1 (6 bases). The CDR3 loop spans 14 amino acids. Trimming pared 6 bases from V and 7 bases from J, leaving 15 bases between. Germline loops: CDR1 LNHDA, CDR2 SQIVND (reference sequence). The CDR3 loop is CASRMQGYGGELFF. The CDR3 DNA reads as TGTGCCAGTAGGATGCAGGGGTACGGCGGGGAGCTGTTTTTT.

V gene TRBV6-6 combines with J gene TRBJ1-1; no clear D. There are 15 residues in the CDR3. In germline, CDR1 is MNHNY, CDR2 SVGAGI (reference sequence). V lost 2 bases and J lost 2, with 12 bases in between. The CDR3 DNA reads as TGTGCCAGCAGTTACCTAGGAGGAACAAACACTGAAGCTTTCTTT. Protein product: CASSYLGGTNTEAFF.

The chain links TRBV28 to TRBJ2-1, with D tentatively TRBD2 (7 bases). CDR1 is MDHEN and CDR2 is SYDVKM in the germline V gene. This CDR3 has 14 amino acids. V lost 7 bases, J lost 4 bases, and 14 bases lay in between. This CDR3 is CASTGGLEYNEQFF. The CDR3 DNA reads as TGTGCCAGCACGGGGGGCCTCGAATACAATGAGCAGTTCTTC.

The chain has TRBV2 and TRBJ2-3; 8 bases fit TRBD1. V lost 0 bases to trimming and J lost 2 bases; unmatched junction nucleotides: 13. The germline CDR1 and CDR2 sequences are SNHLY and FYNNEI. The CDR3 is made up of 19 amino acids. CDR3 nucleotides: TGTGCCAGCAGTGAAGCGCTTTTTTATGGGACAGGCTACACAGATACGCAGTATTTT. The encoded protein is CASSEALFYGTGYTDTQYF.

The chain carries TRBV5-6 and TRBJ1-4; D remains ambiguous. The CDR3 is 13 amino acids. CDR1 and CDR2 from the germline V gene are SGHDT and YYEEEE. V lost 4 bases and J lost 7, with 11 bases in between. The CDR3, as DNA: TGTGCCAGCAGCCTCCCCTCCAGTGAAAAACTGTTTTTT. This sequence encodes CASSLPSSEKLFF.

The gene calls are TRBV18 and TRBJ1-1; no firm D call. The V end was cut by 3 bases, the J end by 2 bases, with 7 bases between. The germline V gene has CDR1 KGHSH and CDR2 LQKENI. The CDR3 has 13 amino acids. DNA for the CDR3: TGTGCCAGCTCACCGACGGCAAACACTGAAGCTTTCTTT. Residues: CASSPTANTEAFF.

The chain uses TRBV29-1 and TRBJ1-2; 9 nucleotides line up with TRBD1. The CDR3 extends over 13 amino acids. Germline V CDR1 and CDR2: SQVTM, ANQGSEA. The ends lost 4 bases at V and 3 bases at J; junction bases unmatched: 3. The CDR3 nucleotides read TGCAGCGTTGGCGGGACAGGGTACTATGGCTACACCTTC. Translation gives CSVGGTGYYGYTF.

Only one count was recorded for this clone. CDR3 bases: TGCGCCAGCAGGGGGGACAGGGAAACTGAAGCTTTCTTT. Translated, it gives CASRGDRETEAFF. The J gene is TRBJ1-1, the V gene TRBV10-2; TRBD1 agrees at 9 bases. This CDR3 spans 13 amino acids. Trimming took 6 bases from V and 5 from J; bases not matched to a gene: 4. From germline, CDR1 is WSHSY and CDR2 SAAADI.

The chain couples TRBV27 to TRBJ2-1; no definite D call. CDR3 length: 15 amino acids. V shed 6 bases and J shed 6 bases, with 18 bases lying between them. In germline, CDR1 is MNHEY, CDR2 SMNVEV (reference sequence). CDR3 bases: TGTGCCAGCAGGCGGTCCTCCTTAAACGGCAATGAGCAGTTCTTC. Protein sequence: CASRRSSLNGNEQFF.

This chain connects TRBV5-1 to TRBJ1-4; 7 bases match TRBD1. This CDR3 comprises 14 residues. Losses at the gene ends were 2 bases for V and 8 bases for J; bases not matched to a gene: 6. Germline V gene sequence: CDR1 SGHRS, CDR2 YFSETQ. The DNA for the CDR3 is TGCGCCAGCAGCTTCACGGCAGGGGGGGAAAAACTGTTTTTT. This encodes CASSFTAGGEKLFF.